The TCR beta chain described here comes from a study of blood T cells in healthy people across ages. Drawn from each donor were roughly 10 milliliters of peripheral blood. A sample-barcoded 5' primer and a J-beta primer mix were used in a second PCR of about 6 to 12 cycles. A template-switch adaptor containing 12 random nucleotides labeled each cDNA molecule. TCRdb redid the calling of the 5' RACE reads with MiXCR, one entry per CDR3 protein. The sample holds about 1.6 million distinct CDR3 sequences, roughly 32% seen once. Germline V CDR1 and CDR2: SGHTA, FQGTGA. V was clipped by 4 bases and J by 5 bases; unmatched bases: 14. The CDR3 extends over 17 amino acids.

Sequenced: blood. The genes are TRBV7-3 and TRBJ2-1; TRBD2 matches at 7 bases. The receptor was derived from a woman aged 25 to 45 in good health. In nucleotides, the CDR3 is TGTGCCAGCAGCTACCGCCGGGCTAGCGGAATCCACAATGAGCAGTTCTTC. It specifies CASSYRRASGIHNEQFF.